The entry that follows covers one T cell receptor (beta chain) sequence. The antigen is undetermined. The sample is drawn from a study of Ad26.COV2.S vaccination and SARS-CoV-2 variants. Study results and caveats: Reportedly, spike-specific CD8+ and CD4+ T cell responses achieved substantial breadth once vaccination had taken place. Recipients of vaccine and of placebo showed similar breadth of their non-spike TCR repertoires. Using TCR breadth and depth analyses may have led to underestimated total T cell responses.

Sequencing was performed with immunoSEQ multiplex PCR; in TCRdb, only in-frame clones are kept and a portion is missing. The table lists 120,000 to 150,000 clones, roughly 85% of them singletons. With 3 bases clipped from V and 5 bases from J, the junction kept 6 bases outside the gene matches. This CDR3 has 14 residues. Germline V CDR1 and CDR2: SGHTA, FQGNSA. The sample here was peripheral blood, taken after recovery from COVID-19. The chain couples TRBV7-2 to TRBJ2-5; 7 bases are shared with TRBD1. This clonotype was obtained from a human donor who had recovered from COVID-19. The chain's CDR3 is CASSFRQGKETQYF. DNA for the CDR3: TGTGCCAGCAGCTTCCGACAGGGCAAGGAGACCCAGTACTTC.